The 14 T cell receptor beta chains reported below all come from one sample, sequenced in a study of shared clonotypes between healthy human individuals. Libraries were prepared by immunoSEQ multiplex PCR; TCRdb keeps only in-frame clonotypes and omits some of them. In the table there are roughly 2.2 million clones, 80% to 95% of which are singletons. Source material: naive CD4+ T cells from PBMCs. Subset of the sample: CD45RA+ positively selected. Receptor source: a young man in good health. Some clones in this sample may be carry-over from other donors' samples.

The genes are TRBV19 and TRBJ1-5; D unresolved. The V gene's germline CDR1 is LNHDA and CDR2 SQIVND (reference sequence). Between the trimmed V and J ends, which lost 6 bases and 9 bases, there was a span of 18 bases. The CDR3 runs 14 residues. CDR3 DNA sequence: TGTGCCAGTAGCGCCAGGACGGAGAGTATGCCCCAGCATTTT. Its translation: CASSARTESMPQHF. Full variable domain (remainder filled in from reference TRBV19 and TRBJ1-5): DGGITQSPKYLFRKEGQNVTLSCEQNLNHDAMYWYRQDPGQGLRLIYYSQIVNDFQKGDIAEGYSVSREKKESFPLTVTSAQKNPTAFYLCASSARTESMPQHFGDGTRLSIL.

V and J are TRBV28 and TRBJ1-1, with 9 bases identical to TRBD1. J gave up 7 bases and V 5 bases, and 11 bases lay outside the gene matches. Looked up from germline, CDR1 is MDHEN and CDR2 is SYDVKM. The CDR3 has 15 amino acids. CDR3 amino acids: CASSGSDRGIIEAFF. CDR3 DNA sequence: TGTGCCAGCAGTGGATCGGACAGGGGTATTATTGAAGCTTTCTTT.

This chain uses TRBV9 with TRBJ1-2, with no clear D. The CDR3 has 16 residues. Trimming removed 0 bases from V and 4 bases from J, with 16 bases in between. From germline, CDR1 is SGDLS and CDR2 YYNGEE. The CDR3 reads CASSVDRPLLGYGYTF. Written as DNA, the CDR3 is TGTGCCAGCAGCGTAGATAGGCCTCTGCTGGGCTATGGCTACACCTTC.

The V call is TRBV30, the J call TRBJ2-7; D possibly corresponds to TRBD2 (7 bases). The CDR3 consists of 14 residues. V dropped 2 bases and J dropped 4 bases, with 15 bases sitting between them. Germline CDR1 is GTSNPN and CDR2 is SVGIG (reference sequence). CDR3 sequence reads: CAWSSGGAGYEQYF. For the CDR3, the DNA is TGTGCCTGGAGTTCGGGGGGCGCGGGGTACGAGCAGTACTTC.

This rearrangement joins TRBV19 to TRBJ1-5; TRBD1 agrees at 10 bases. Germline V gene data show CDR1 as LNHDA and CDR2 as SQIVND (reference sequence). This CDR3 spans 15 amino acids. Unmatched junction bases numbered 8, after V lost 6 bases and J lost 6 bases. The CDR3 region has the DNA TGTGCCAGTAGCCGGGGGACAGGGGAGTCTCAGCCCCAGCATTTT. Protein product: CASSRGTGESQPQHF.

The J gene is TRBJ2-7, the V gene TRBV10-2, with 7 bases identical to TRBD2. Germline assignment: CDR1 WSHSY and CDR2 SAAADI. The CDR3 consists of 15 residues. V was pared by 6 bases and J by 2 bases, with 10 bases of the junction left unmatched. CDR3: CASRDGVAGPYEQYF. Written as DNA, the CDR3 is TGCGCCAGCAGGGACGGGGTAGCGGGCCCCTACGAGCAGTACTTC.

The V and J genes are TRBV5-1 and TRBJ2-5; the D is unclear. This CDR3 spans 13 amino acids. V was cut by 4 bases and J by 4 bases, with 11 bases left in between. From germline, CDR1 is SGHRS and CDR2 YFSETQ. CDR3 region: CASSRVGGETQYF. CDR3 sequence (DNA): TGCGCCAGCAGCAGGGTTGGTGGAGAGACCCAGTACTTC.

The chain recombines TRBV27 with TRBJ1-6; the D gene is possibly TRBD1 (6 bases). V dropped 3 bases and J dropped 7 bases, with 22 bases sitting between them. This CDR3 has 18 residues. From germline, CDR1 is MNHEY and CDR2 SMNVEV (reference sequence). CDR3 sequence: CASSFLKRRQDWNSPLHF. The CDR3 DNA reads TGTGCCAGCAGTTTCCTCAAAAGGAGACAGGACTGGAATTCACCCCTCCACTTT.

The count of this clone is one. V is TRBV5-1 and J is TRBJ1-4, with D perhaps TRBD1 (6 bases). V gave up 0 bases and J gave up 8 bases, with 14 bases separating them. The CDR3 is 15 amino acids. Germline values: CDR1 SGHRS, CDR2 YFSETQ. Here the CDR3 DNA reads TGCGCCAGCAGCTTGGGGGGAAGGGGGATCGAAAAACTGTTTTTT. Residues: CASSLGGRGIEKLFF.

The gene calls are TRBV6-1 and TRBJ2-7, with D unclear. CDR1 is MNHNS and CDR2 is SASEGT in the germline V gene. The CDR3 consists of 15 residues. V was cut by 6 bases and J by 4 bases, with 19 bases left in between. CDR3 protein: CASRRMILPSYEQYF. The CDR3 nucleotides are TGTGCCAGCAGGAGGATGATTCTACCCTCATACGAGCAGTACTTC.

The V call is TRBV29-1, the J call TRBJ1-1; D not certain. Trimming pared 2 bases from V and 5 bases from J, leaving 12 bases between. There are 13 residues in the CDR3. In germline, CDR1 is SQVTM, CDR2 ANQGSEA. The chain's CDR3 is CSVEISTGTEAFF. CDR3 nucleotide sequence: TGCAGCGTTGAAATAAGTACGGGTACTGAAGCTTTCTTT.

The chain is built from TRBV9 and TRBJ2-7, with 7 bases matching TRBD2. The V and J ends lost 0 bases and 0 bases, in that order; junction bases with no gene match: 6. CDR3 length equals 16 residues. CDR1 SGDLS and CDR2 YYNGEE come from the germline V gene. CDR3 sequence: CASSVGAGRGSYEQYF. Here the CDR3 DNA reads TGTGCCAGCAGCGTAGGAGCAGGGAGGGGCTCCTACGAGCAGTACTTC.

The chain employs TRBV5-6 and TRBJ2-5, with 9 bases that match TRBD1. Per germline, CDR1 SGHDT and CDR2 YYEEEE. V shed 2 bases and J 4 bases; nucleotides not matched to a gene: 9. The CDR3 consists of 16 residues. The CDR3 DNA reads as TGTGCCAGCAGCTTCCGGGACAGGGTTATCGGAGAGACCCAGTACTTC. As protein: CASSFRDRVIGETQYF.

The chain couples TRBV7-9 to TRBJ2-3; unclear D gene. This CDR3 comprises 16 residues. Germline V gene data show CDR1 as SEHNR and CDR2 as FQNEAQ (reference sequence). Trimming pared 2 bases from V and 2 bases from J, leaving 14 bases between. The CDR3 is CASSLSRLVPTDTQYF. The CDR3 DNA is TGTGCCAGCAGCTTATCTAGGCTAGTTCCCACAGATACGCAGTATTTT.